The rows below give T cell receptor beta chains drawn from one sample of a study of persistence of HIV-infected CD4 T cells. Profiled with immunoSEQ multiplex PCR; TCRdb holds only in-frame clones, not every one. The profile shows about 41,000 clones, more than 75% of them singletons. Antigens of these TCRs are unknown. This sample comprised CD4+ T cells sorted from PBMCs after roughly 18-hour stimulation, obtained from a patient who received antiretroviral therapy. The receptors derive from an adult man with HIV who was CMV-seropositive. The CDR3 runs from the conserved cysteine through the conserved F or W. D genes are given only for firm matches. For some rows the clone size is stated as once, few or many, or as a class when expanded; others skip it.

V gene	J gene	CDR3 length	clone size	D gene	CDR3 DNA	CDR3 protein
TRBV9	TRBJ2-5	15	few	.	TGTGCCAGCAGCGTAGGTGTCGCGAAACAAGAGACCCAGTACTTC	CASSVGVAKQETQYF
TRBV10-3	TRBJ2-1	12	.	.	TGTGCCATCAGTGACCAGTACAATGAGCAGTTCTTC	CAISDQYNEQFF
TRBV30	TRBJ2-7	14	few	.	TGTGCCTGGAGTGTGCAAGGGGGTCAGGGCGAGCAGTACTTC	CAWSVQGGQGEQYF
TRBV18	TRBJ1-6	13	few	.	TGTGCCAGCTCCACTGACCAAGCTCGACCCCTCCACTTT	CASSTDQARPLHF
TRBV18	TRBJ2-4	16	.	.	TGTGCCAGCTCACCAGCTCCGACCGTAGCCAAAAACATTCAGTACTTC	CASSPAPTVAKNIQYF
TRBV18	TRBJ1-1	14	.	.	TGTGCCAGCTCACCGAAAACAGGGAACACTGAAGCTTTCTTT	CASSPKTGNTEAFF
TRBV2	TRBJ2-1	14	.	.	TGTGCCAGCAGTGAAGGGAGATTAGGCAATGAGCAGTTCTTC	CASSEGRLGNEQFF
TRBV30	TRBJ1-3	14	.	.	TGTGCCTGGCAGGGATTTAGCTCTGGAAACACCATATATTTT	CAWQGFSSGNTIYF
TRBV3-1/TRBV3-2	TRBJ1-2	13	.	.	TGTGCCAGCAGCCCCGAGGGGGTCTATGGCTACACCTTC	CASSPEGVYGYTF
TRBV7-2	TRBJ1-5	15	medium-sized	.	TGTGCCAGCAGCTTAGAGGGAAGGCGGGATCAGCCCCAGCATTTT	CASSLEGRRDQPQHF
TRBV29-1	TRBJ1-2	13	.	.	TGCAGCGTTGAAGTCCGGTCCTACTATGGCTACACCTTC	CSVEVRSYYGYTF
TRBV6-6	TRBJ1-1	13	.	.	TGTGCCAGCAGCGCAAGCAGGGACACTGAAGCTTTCTTT	CASSASRDTEAFF
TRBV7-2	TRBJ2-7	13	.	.	TGTGCCAGCAGCTTCCGGACGGGGAACGAGCAGTACTTC	CASSFRTGNEQYF
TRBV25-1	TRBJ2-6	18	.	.	TGTGCCAGCAGTGTAGACAGCGGCTCAAGCTCTGGGGCCAACGTCCTGACTTTC	CASSVDSGSSSGANVLTF
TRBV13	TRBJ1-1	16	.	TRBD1	TGTGCCAGCAGCCCCTTATTGACAGGGGGGAACACTGAAGCTTTCTTT	CASSPLLTGGNTEAFF
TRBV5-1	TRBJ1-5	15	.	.	TGCGCCAGCAGCTTGCAAGCAGGTAGCAATCAGCCCCAGCATTTT	CASSLQAGSNQPQHF
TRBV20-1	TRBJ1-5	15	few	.	TGCAGTGCTCGTGGAGGGCGCGGTAGCAATCAGCCCCAGCATTTT	CSARGGRGSNQPQHF
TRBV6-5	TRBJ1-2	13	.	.	TGTGCCAGCAGGTTGACAGACGGCTATGGCTACACCTTC	CASRLTDGYGYTF
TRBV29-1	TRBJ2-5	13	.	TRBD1	TGCAGCGTTGAGAGGGACAGGGGAGAGACCCAGTACTTC	CSVERDRGETQYF
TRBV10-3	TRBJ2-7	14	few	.	TGTGCCATCAGTGAGTCGAGTGGGCCCTACGAGCAGTACTTC	CAISESSGPYEQYF
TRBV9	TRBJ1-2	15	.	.	TGTGCCAGCAGCGTAGAGTTGAACAGCGTCTATGGCTACACCTTC	CASSVELNSVYGYTF
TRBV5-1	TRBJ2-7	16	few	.	TGCGCCAGCAGCTTGGCCGCGGCGGCTAAGAACTACGAGCAGTACTTC	CASSLAAAAKNYEQYF
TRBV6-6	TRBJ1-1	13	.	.	TGTGCCAGCAGTTACGGCCTACTGGGGGAAGCTTTCTTT	CASSYGLLGEAFF
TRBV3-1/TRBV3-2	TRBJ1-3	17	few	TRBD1	TGTGCCAGCAGCCAAGACAGGGGGCGAGACTTTGGAAACACCATATATTTT	CASSQDRGRDFGNTIYF
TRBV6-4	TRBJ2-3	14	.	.	TGTGCCAGCAGTGAGGGACTTATCACAGATACGCAGTATTTT	CASSEGLITDTQYF
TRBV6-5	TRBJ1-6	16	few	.	TGTGCCAGCAGTTCCTTACAGAGCTCCTATAATTCACCCCTCCACTTT	CASSSLQSSYNSPLHF
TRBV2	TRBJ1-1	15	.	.	TGTGCCAGCAGAGAGGACAGTCCAAAGAACACTGAAGCTTTCTTT	CASREDSPKNTEAFF
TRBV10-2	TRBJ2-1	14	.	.	TGCGCCAGCAGGGCAGAATTTTACTACAATGAGCAGTTCTTC	CASRAEFYYNEQFF
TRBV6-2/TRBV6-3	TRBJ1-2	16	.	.	TGTGCCAGCAGTTCGTACCGGGACGGGGGACCCTATGGCTACACCTTC	CASSSYRDGGPYGYTF
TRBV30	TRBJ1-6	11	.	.	TGTGCCTGGCAGGGTGGCTCACCCCTCCACTTT	CAWQGGSPLHF
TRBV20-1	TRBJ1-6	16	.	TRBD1	TGCAGTGCTAGTCCGTGGGACAGGGCAGAAGGGTCACCCCTCCACTTT	CSASPWDRAEGSPLHF
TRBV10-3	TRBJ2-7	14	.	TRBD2	TGTGCCATCAGTGCCTCGACTAGCACGTACGAGCAGTACTTC	CAISASTSTYEQYF
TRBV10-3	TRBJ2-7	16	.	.	TGTGCCATCAGTGAGTCCGGACAGAGAGTTACCTACGAGCAGTACTTC	CAISESGQRVTYEQYF
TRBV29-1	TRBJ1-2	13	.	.	TGCAGCGTTGCGGTCAGGGGAGCGTATGGCTACACCTTC	CSVAVRGAYGYTF
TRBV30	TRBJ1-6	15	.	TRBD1	TGTGCCTGGAGTCTCCGACAGGGAAAGGAATCACCCCTCCACTTT	CAWSLRQGKESPLHF
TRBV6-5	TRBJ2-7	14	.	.	TGTGCCAGCAGACAGGGAATTGGCTCCTACGAGCAGTACTTC	CASRQGIGSYEQYF
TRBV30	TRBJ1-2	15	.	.	TGTGCCTGGAGTACCGTGCTGCTCAGAATGAGAGGCTACACCTTC	CAWSTVLLRMRGYTF
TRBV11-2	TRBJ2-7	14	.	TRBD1	TGTGCCAGCACCGTACAGGGGGTAACCTACGAGCAGTACTTC	CASTVQGVTYEQYF
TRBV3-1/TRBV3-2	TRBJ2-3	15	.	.	TGTGCCAGCAGCCTATTTGCTGGAGTACGAGATACGCAGTATTTT	CASSLFAGVRDTQYF
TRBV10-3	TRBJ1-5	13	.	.	TGTGCCATCAGTGTCGTGGGCAATCAGCCCCAGCATTTT	CAISVVGNQPQHF
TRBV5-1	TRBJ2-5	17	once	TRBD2	TGCGCCAGCAGCCCTGATAGACTAGCGGGGTCCCAAGAGACCCAGTACTTC	CASSPDRLAGSQETQYF
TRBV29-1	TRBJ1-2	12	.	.	TGCAGCTCCACACGTGGGGGGCAAGGCTACACCTTC	CSSTRGGQGYTF
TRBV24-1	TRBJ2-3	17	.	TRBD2	TGTGCCACCAGTGACCGAGGACTAGCGGGGGGGAGAGATACGCAGTATTTT	CATSDRGLAGGRDTQYF
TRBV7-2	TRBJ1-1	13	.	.	TGTGCCAGCAGCTCGCCCGGGCCGAAGGGAGCTTTCTTT	CASSSPGPKGAFF
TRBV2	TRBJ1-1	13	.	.	TGTGCCAGCAGACAGGGTCCGAACACTGAAGCTTTCTTT	CASRQGPNTEAFF
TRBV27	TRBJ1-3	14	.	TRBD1	TGTGCCAGCAGTCAGGGGGCATCTGGAAACACCATATATTTT	CASSQGASGNTIYF
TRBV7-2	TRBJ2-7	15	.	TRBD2	TGTGCCAGCAGCTTCACGGGAGGGAGCTCCTACGAGCAGTACTTC	CASSFTGGSSYEQYF
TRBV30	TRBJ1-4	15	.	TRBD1	TGTGCCTGGAGAGGGGGCTCGACAACTAATGAAAAACTGTTTTTT	CAWRGGSTTNEKLFF
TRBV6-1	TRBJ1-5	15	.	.	TGTGCCAGCAGTGAACTGGCAGGGACGAATCAGCCCCAGCATTTT	CASSELAGTNQPQHF
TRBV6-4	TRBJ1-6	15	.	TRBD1	TGTGCCAGCAGTGACTCAGGGGGCGGCGGATCACCCCTCCACTTT	CASSDSGGGGSPLHF
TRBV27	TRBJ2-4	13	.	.	TGTGCCAGCAGCCAGACAGCGAAAAACATTCAGTACTTC	CASSQTAKNIQYF
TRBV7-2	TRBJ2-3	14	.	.	TGTGCCAGCAGCCGCCGGGACAGCACAGATACGCAGTATTTT	CASSRRDSTDTQYF
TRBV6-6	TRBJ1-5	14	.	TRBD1	TGTGCCAGCACCACGGGACAGGGCCGCCAGCCCCAGCATTTT	CASTTGQGRQPQHF
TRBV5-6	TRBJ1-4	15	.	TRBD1	TGTGCCAGCAGCGGGACAGGGACAACTAATGAAAAACTGTTTTTT	CASSGTGTTNEKLFF
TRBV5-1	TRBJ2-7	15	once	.	TGCGCCAGCAGCTTACGGGCCCTAGGAGACTACGAGCAGTACTTC	CASSLRALGDYEQYF